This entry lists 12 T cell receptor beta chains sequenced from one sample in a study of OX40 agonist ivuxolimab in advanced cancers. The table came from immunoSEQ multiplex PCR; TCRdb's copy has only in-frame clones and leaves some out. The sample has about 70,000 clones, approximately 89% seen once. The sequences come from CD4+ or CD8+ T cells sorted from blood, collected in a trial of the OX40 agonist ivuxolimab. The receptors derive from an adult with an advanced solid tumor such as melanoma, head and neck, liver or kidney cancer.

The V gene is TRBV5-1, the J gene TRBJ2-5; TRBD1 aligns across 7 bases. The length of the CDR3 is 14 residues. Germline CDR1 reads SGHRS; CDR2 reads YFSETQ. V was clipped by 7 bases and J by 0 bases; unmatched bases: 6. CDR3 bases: TGCGCCAGCGCCCAGGGACAGTACCAAGAGACCCAGTACTTC. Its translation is CASAQGQYQETQYF.

The CDR3 is CASSYGSSSGNTIYF. The CDR3 nucleotides read TGTGCCAGCAGTTACGGGTCGAGCTCTGGAAACACCATATATTTT. V usage is TRBV6-5 and J usage is TRBJ1-3; D remains ambiguous. The V and J ends lost 2 bases and 0 bases respectively, with 8 bases between them. The CDR3 has 15 residues. Germline V gene data show CDR1 as MNHEY and CDR2 as SVGAGI.

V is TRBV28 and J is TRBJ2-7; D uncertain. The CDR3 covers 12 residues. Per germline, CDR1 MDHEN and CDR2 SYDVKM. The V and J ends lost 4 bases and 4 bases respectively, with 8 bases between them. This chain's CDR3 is CASSSNPYEQYF. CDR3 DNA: TGTGCCAGCAGTTCGAATCCTTACGAGCAGTACTTC.

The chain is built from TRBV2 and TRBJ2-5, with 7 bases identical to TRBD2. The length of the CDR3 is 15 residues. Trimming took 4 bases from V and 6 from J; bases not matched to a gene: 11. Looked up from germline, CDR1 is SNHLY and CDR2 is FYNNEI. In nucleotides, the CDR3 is TGTGCCAGCAGTGCCACGACTAGCTTGGGGCAGACCCAGTACTTC. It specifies CASSATTSLGQTQYF.

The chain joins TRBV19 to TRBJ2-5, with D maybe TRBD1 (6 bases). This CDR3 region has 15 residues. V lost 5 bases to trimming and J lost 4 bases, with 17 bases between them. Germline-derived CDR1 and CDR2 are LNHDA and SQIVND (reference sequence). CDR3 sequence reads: CASSLTGTQGETQYF. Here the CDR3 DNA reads TGTGCCAGTAGTTTAACCGGGACACAGGGAGAGACCCAGTACTTC.

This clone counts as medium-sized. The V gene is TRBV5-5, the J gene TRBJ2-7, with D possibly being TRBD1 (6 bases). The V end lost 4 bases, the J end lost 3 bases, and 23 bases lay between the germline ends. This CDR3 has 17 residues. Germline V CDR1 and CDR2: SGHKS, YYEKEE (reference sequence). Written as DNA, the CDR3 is TGTGCCAGCAGCCCGTTTAACCCCCGGGACACGGTCTACGAGCAGTACTTC. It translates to CASSPFNPRDTVYEQYF.

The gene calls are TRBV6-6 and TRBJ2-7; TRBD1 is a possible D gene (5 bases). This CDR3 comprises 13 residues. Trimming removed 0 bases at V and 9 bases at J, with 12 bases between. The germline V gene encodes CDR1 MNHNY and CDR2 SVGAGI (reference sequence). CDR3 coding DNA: TGTGCCAGCAGTTACTCAGTTTGGCAGGGGCAGTACTTC. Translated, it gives CASSYSVWQGQYF.

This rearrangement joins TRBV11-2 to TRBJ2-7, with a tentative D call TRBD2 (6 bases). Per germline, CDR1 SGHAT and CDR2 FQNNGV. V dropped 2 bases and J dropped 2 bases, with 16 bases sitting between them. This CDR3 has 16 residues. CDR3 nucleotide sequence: TGTGCCAGCAGCTTAAAAGCGGGCTACAGGACCTACGAGCAGTACTTC. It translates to CASSLKAGYRTYEQYF.

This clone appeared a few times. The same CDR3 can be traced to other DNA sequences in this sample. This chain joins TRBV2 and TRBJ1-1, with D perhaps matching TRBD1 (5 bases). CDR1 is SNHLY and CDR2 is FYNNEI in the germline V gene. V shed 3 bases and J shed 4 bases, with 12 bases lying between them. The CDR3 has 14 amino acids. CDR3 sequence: CASSEVGRGTEAFF. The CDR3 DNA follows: TGTGCCAGCAGTGAGGTAGGGAGGGGCACTGAAGCTTTCTTT.

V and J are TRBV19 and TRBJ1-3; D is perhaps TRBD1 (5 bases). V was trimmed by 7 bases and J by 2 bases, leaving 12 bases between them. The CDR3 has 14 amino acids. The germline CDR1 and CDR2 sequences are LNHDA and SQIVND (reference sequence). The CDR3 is CASIEGSAGNTIYF. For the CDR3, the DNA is TGTGCCAGTATCGAGGGGTCGGCTGGAAACACCATATATTTT.

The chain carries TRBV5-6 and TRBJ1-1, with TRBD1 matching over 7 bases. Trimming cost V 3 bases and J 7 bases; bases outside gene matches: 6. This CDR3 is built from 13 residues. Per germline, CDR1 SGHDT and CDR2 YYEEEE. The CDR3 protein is CASSYGTVDEAFF. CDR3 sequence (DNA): TGTGCCAGCAGCTACGGGACAGTAGATGAAGCTTTCTTT. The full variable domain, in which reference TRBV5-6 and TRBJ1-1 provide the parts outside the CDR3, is DAGVTQSPTHLIKTRGQQVTLRCSPKSGHDTVSWYQQALGQGPQFIFQYYEEEERQRGNFPDRFSGHQFPNYSSELNVNALLLGDSALYLCASSYGTVDEAFFGQGTRLTVV.

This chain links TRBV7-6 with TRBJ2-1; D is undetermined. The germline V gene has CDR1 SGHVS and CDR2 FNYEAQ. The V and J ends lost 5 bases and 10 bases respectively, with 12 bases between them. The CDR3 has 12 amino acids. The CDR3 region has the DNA TGTGCCAGCAGCCCCGACTTGGGAGAGCAGTTCTTC. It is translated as CASSPDLGEQFF. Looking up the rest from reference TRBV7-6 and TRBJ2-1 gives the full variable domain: GAGVSQSPRYKVTKRGQDVALRCDPISGHVSLYWYRQALGQGPEFLTYFNYEAQQDKSGLPNDRFSAERPEGSISTLTIQRTEQRDSAMYRCASSPDLGEQFFGPGTRLTVL.